This T cell receptor (beta chain) was sequenced during a study of shared clonotypes between healthy human individuals. Terminally differentiated effector memory CD45RA+ cells were excluded from the naive CD8 cells, which were CD45RO-negative and positively selected for CCR7. Study-wide results and caveats: Blood was the sole source, and tissue repertoires probably differ. The generation probabilities recorded for non-shared clonotypes fell below those of clonotypes shared by all four donors.

In this sample, this clone turned up once. The antigen remains unidentified. Germline CDR1 reads LGHNA; CDR2 reads YNFKEQ. The CDR3 has 14 residues. The junction had 6 bases not matched to a gene; V was cut back by 1 base and J by 10 bases. Libraries were prepared by immunoSEQ multiplex PCR; TCRdb keeps only in-frame clonotypes and omits some of them. Among some 630,000 clones listed, approximately 96% were seen once. Source material: naive CD8+ T cells sorted from blood. The genes are TRBV4-2 and TRBJ2-1; the match to TRBD2 covers 8 bases. The clonotype originates from a woman in her twenties or thirties in good health. In DNA form, the CDR3 reads TGTGCCAGCAGCCAAGTGAGCGGGAGCGCGGAGCAGTTCTTC. This sequence encodes CASSQVSGSAEQFF.